One sample yielded the 28 T cell receptor beta chains listed below, sequenced in a study of read filtering for tumor transcriptome and immune sequencing. This library used about 400 ng RNA and molecular barcoded adaptors spanning alpha/delta and beta/gamma chains. TCRdb recomputed calls from the reads with MiXCR, one row per CDR3 protein. Counted here are 100,000 to 150,000 distinct CDR3 sequences, over 10% occurring once; the ten biggest clones make up about 11%. Sequencing used a population of CD138-negative cells sorted from bone marrow. Every receptor here comes from a donor over 35 with multiple myeloma.

This clonotype came up many times. This rearrangement joins TRBV12-3 or TRBV12-4 to TRBJ2-1; 14 bases agree with TRBD2. Losses at the gene ends were 5 bases for V and 8 bases for J; bases not matched to a gene: 5. This CDR3 comprises 15 residues. The CDR3 loop reads CASSPGTSGSHEQFF. As DNA, the CDR3 is TGTGCCAGCAGTCCCGGGACTAGCGGGAGCCATGAGCAGTTCTTC.

This clonotype was seen ten or more times. This sequence joins TRBV7-2 and TRBJ2-1; D is undetermined. V was trimmed by 5 bases and J by 5 bases, leaving 4 bases between them. CDR3 length: 11 residues. The germline gives CDR1 SGHTA, CDR2 FQGNSA. As DNA, the CDR3 is TGTGCCAGCAGCCCTGACAATGAGCAGTTCTTC. Protein sequence: CASSPDNEQFF.

This clonotype was detected ten times or more. For the CDR3, the DNA is TGTGCCAGCAGTTTAAAGGGAATGGCCTATGGCTACACCTTC. Translation gives CASSLKGMAYGYTF. The chain combines TRBV12-3 or TRBV12-4 with TRBJ1-2; D gene unclear. V lost 2 bases and J 4 bases, leaving 11 bases between the germline ends. CDR3 size: 14 residues.

This clonotype showed up just a few times. The chain couples TRBV2 to TRBJ2-5, with TRBD1 identical over 7 bases. The CDR3 is 15 residues long. V gave up 4 bases and J gave up 2 bases; unmatched junction bases: 7. CDR1 is SNHLY and CDR2 is FYNNEI in the germline V gene. CDR3 in amino acids: CASSVRRGTQETQYF. The CDR3 nucleotides are TGTGCCAGCAGTGTCCGCAGGGGGACACAAGAGACCCAGTACTTC.

This clonotype has ten or more counts. The chain is built from TRBV19 and TRBJ2-1; 7 bases agree with TRBD2. The CDR3 is 15 residues long. Trimming took 3 bases from V and 8 from J; bases not matched to a gene: 10. Germline CDR1 LNHDA, CDR2 SQIVND (reference sequence). The CDR3 loop reads CASSISAGVVYEQFF. CDR3 bases: TGTGCCAGTAGTATCTCTGCGGGGGTGGTCTATGAGCAGTTCTTC.

This clonotype was seen repeatedly, ten times or more. The chain carries TRBV2 and TRBJ1-2; D gene ambiguous. With 4 bases removed from V and 2 bases from J, the gap between germline ends came to 5 bases. CDR3 size: 12 residues. Germline CDR1 reads SNHLY; CDR2 reads FYNNEI. CDR3 sequence reads: CASSAQNYGYTF. The CDR3 nucleotides read TGTGCCAGCAGTGCCCAAAACTATGGCTACACCTTC. Filled out from reference TRBV2 and TRBJ1-2, the complete variable domain reads EPEVTQTPSHQVTQMGQEVILRCVPISNHLYFYWYRQILGQKVEFLVSFYNNEISEKSEIFDDQFSVERPDGSNFTLKIRSTKLEDSAMYFCASSAQNYGYTFGSGTRLTVV.

This clonotype was picked up a small number of times. The rearrangement uses TRBV7-2 and TRBJ2-7; TRBD1 matches 7 bases. With 1 base clipped from V and 1 base from J, the junction kept 1 base outside the gene matches. Germline V CDR1 and CDR2: SGHTA, FQGNSA. The CDR3 sequence is 14 residues long. In nucleotides, the CDR3 is TGTGCCAGCAGCTTAGGGACAGGATCCTACGAGCAGTACTTC. Translated: CASSLGTGSYEQYF.

This clonotype turned up a few times. The chain couples TRBV6-5 to TRBJ1-1; 12 positions agree with TRBD1. The trim removed 6 bases at V and 4 bases at J, leaving 6 bases unmatched. The CDR3 covers 15 residues. The V gene's germline CDR1 is MNHEY and CDR2 SVGAGI. As DNA, the CDR3 is TGTGCCAGCAGAACGGGACAGGGGGCGGCCACTGAAGCTTTCTTT. It is translated as CASRTGQGAATEAFF.

Remarks on this clonotype: A much more abundant neighbour one base away suggests this may be a read error. Likely a read error: the CDR3 ends without its conserved phenylalanine or tryptophan. The V gene is TRBV6-2 or TRBV6-3, the J gene TRBJ2-1; unclear D gene. Trimming took 0 bases from V and 6 from J, leaving 12 bases between them. Germline CDR1 is MNHEY and CDR2 is SVGEGT. The CDR3 contains 15 residues. The chain's CDR3 is CASSYSSLNLNEQFL. CDR3 DNA sequence: TGTGCCAGCAGTTACTCGTCACTTAACCTCAATGAGCAGTTCCTC.

Many counts were recorded for this clonotype. The chain recombines TRBV29-1 with TRBJ2-3, with D perhaps matching TRBD1 or TRBD2 (5 bases each). The V gene lost 7 bases and the J gene lost 4 bases, with 12 bases spanning the gap. Germline V lookup: CDR1 SQVTM, CDR2 ANQGSEA. CDR3 length: 12 residues. The CDR3 spells CSAWDPPDTQYF. In DNA form, the CDR3 reads TGCAGCGCTTGGGACCCGCCAGATACGCAGTATTTT.

This clonotype came up many times. The rearrangement uses TRBV5-1 and TRBJ2-6, with no clear D. Trimming pared 6 bases from V and 3 bases from J, leaving 19 bases between. The CDR3 consists of 17 residues. Per germline, CDR1 SGHRS and CDR2 YFSETQ. The CDR3 is CASNKGSLTIGANVLTF. The CDR3 DNA follows: TGCGCCAGCAACAAGGGCAGCCTAACAATTGGGGCCAACGTCCTGACTTTC.

This clonotype was counted at least ten times. This rearrangement joins TRBV10-3 to TRBJ1-5; a weak D match, TRBD1 (6 bases). V lost 2 bases and J lost 6, with 11 bases in between. Germline assignment: CDR1 ENHRY and CDR2 SYGVKD. This CDR3 comprises 14 residues. CDR3 amino acids: CAISEIQGSQPQHF. The CDR3 DNA is TGTGCCATCAGTGAGATACAGGGTAGTCAGCCCCAGCATTTT.

This clonotype was seen many times. The chain combines TRBV29-1 with TRBJ1-1; D unresolved. The CDR3 covers 12 residues. With 3 bases removed from V and 0 bases from J, the gap between germline ends came to 5 bases. The germline V gene has CDR1 SQVTM and CDR2 ANQGSEA. The CDR3 nucleotides read TGCAGCGTTGAGACGGTGAACACTGAAGCTTTCTTT. This sequence encodes CSVETVNTEAFF.

There are a few counts of this clonotype. A read error is possible here, since a much larger clone lies one base away. The chain links TRBV24-1 to TRBJ1-5; TRBD1 might be the D (5 bases). Trimming took 9 bases from V and 10 from J, leaving 18 bases between them. This CDR3 is built from 13 residues. Per germline, CDR1 KGHDR and CDR2 SFDVKD. The CDR3 is CATALGREGPQHF. CDR3 nucleotides: TGTGCCACCGCTCTGGGACGAGAAGGCCCCCAGCATTTT.

This clonotype was seen ten or more times. V is TRBV28 and J is TRBJ2-5; no clear D gene. The germline CDR1 and CDR2 sequences are MDHEN and SYDVKM. There are 12 residues in the CDR3. V lost 2 bases and J lost 2, with 3 bases in between. The CDR3 DNA follows: TGTGCCAGCAGTTTACTACAAGAGACCCAGTACTTC. As protein: CASSLLQETQYF.

This clonotype was observed at least ten times. The V gene is TRBV5-1, the J gene TRBJ2-3, with 7 nucleotides matching TRBD1. Per the germline V gene, CDR1 is SGHRS and CDR2 is YFSETQ. The V gene end was trimmed by 5 bases and the J gene end by 0 bases; junction bases not matched to a gene: 6. The CDR3 is made up of 15 amino acids. The CDR3 sequence: CASRREGASTDTQYF. In nucleotides, the CDR3 is TGCGCCAGCAGGAGAGAGGGGGCGAGCACAGATACGCAGTATTTT.

This clonotype occurred many times. This chain connects TRBV4-2 to TRBJ2-7, with D perhaps TRBD1 or TRBD2 (5 bases each). V lost 1 base, J lost 1 base, and 14 bases lay in between. The germline gives CDR1 LGHNA, CDR2 YNFKEQ. The CDR3 is 16 residues long. This CDR3 is CASSQGVGTISYEQYF. The CDR3 DNA is TGTGCCAGCAGCCAAGGGGTTGGGACCATATCCTACGAGCAGTACTTC.

About this clonotype itself: A read error may be the cause here, since a much bigger clone is one base away. The rearrangement uses TRBV7-9 and TRBJ1-1, with D perhaps TRBD1 (6 bases). CDR1 and CDR2 from the germline V gene are SEHNR and FQNEAQ (reference sequence). The CDR3 is made up of 15 amino acids. Here the CDR3 reads CAGSLAGTKNTEAFF. The CDR3 DNA reads TGTGCCGGCAGCTTAGCTGGGACAAAGAACACTGAAGCTTTCTTT. Supplemented by reference TRBV7-9 and TRBJ1-1, the full variable domain reads DTGVSQNPRHKITKRGQNVTFRCDPISEHNRLYWYRQTLGQGPEFLTYFQNEAQLEKSRLLSDRFSAERPKGSFSTLEIQRTEQGDSAMYLCAGSLAGTKNTEAFFGQGTRLTVV.

Turning to this clonotype: A much larger clone lies one base from this, so it may be a read error. The conserved phenylalanine or tryptophan normally closing the CDR3 is absent here, so this likely arose from a read error. The genes are TRBV6-5 and TRBJ1-1; D remains unclear. Trimming shortened V by 2 bases and J by 4 bases, and 11 bases separated the two germline ends. Germline V lookup: CDR1 MNHEY, CDR2 SVGAGI. The CDR3 is made up of 14 amino acids. CDR3 in DNA: TGTGCCAGCAGTTACGTTGGCCGGGGCACTGAAGCTTTCTCT. This encodes CASSYVGRGTEAFS.

V usage is TRBV7-9 and J usage is TRBJ2-2, with D tentatively TRBD2 (6 bases). CDR1 and CDR2 (germline): SEHNR, FQNEAQ (reference sequence). This CDR3 is built from 16 residues. Deletions cut 2 bases from V and 6 bases from J, with 16 bases between. DNA of the CDR3: TGTGCCAGCAGCTTATATGGGGGGAATTCCGCCGGGGAGCTGTTTTTT. The encoded protein is CASSLYGGNSAGELFF.

Of note for this clonotype: Given a much more abundant clone one base away, this may be a read error. The V gene is TRBV6-5, the J gene TRBJ2-3, with 7 bases identical to TRBD2. Germline V gene data show CDR1 as MNHEY and CDR2 as SVGAGI. This CDR3 contains 14 residues. J was trimmed by 0 bases and V by 8 bases; bases with no gene match: 5. CDR3 residues: CASLPAGSTDTQYF. CDR3 nucleotides: TGTGCCAGCCTCCCAGCGGGGAGCACAGATACGCAGTATTTT.

In its sample, this clonotype was seen many times. The J gene is TRBJ2-1, the V gene TRBV7-9; D ambiguous. The CDR3 runs 15 residues. Germline V CDR1 and CDR2: SEHNR, FQNEAQ (reference sequence). Trimming removed 5 bases from V and 9 bases from J, with 20 bases in between. The CDR3 DNA reads TGTGCCAGCAGCCCCCCGCCACTTAGTCGGGTTGAGCAGTTCTTC. Its translation: CASSPPPLSRVEQFF.

This clonotype occurred a few times. The V gene is TRBV18, the J gene TRBJ1-1; no firm D call. The CDR3 loop spans 13 amino acids. Germline CDR1 reads KGHSH; CDR2 reads LQKENI. Trimming shortened V by 2 bases and J by 0 bases, and 4 bases separated the two germline ends. The CDR3 loop reads CASSPSVNTEAFF. CDR3 bases: TGTGCCAGCTCACCATCGGTGAACACTGAAGCTTTCTTT.

Many counts were recorded for this clonotype. This chain's CDR3 is CASRQRGGSVLYNEQFF. CDR3 bases: TGTGCCAGCAGGCAGCGGGGAGGGTCCGTACTCTACAATGAGCAGTTCTTC. The chain is built from TRBV6-6 and TRBJ2-1; TRBD2 matches 7 bases. With 6 bases clipped from V and 3 bases from J, the junction kept 14 bases outside the gene matches. This CDR3 is built from 17 residues. The germline gives CDR1 MNHNY, CDR2 SVGAGI (reference sequence).

This clonotype was recorded at least ten times. The V gene is TRBV12-3 or TRBV12-4, the J gene TRBJ2-3, with D possibly being TRBD1 or TRBD2 (5 bases each). The V and J ends lost 1 base and 6 bases respectively, with 8 bases between them. The CDR3 length is 13 residues. CDR3 sequence: CASSLGEGDTQYF. CDR3 DNA sequence: TGTGCCAGCAGTTTAGGCGAGGGGGATACGCAGTATTTT.

This clonotype was seen repeatedly, ten times or more. The V gene is TRBV28, the J gene TRBJ1-5; unclear D gene. This CDR3 has 15 residues. V was clipped by 5 bases and J by 5 bases, with 16 bases between them. Germline V CDR1 and CDR2: MDHEN, SYDVKM. This CDR3 is CASSMDSQYYQPQHF. The CDR3 DNA reads as TGTGCCAGCAGTATGGACTCACAGTACTATCAGCCCCAGCATTTT.

This clonotype was recorded many times. The chain is built from TRBV12-3 or TRBV12-4 and TRBJ1-5; a possible D gene is TRBD1 (6 bases). V was cut by 5 bases and J by 5 bases, with 13 bases left in between. This CDR3 is 14 amino acids long. The CDR3 DNA reads TGTGCCAGCAGTGTGACAGGAAATTATCAGCCCCAGCATTTT. Encoded protein: CASSVTGNYQPQHF.

Many counts were recorded for this clonotype. The chain uses TRBV6-1 and TRBJ2-2; D is unresolved. Per the germline V gene, CDR1 is MNHNS and CDR2 is SASEGT. The length of the CDR3 is 16 residues. Trimming took 7 bases from V and 0 from J, leaving 15 bases between them. CDR3 region: CASIKFRNANTGELFF. The CDR3 region has the DNA TGTGCCAGCATCAAGTTCAGGAACGCGAACACCGGGGAGCTGTTTTTT.